These T cell receptor beta chains were read from a single sample in a study of blood T cell repertoires in COVID-19. TCRdb's copy holds only in-frame clones and misses some; the assay was immunoSEQ multiplex PCR. The sample carries 200,000 to 250,000 clones, around 80% recorded once. The sequenced sample consisted of PBMCs or T cells enriched from blood (not recorded which). The receptors were gathered from a man aged 40-49 years who had recovered from COVID-19. The CDR3 runs from the conserved cysteine through the conserved F or W. The D gene is left open where the match is weak. Clone size, where shown, is once, few, many, or a class for clones that have expanded.

>NA|TRBV23-1|NA|TRBJ1-1
CASSHPLHGTLREDTEAFF
TGCGCCAGCAGTCACCCTTTACATGGGACCCTAAGGGAGGACACTGAAGCTTTCTTT
>many|TRBV3-1/TRBV3-2|TRBD2|TRBJ2-7
CASSFSGGGYEQYF
TGTGCCAGCAGCTTCAGCGGGGGGGGGTACGAGCAGTACTTC
>NA|TRBV29-1|TRBD1|TRBJ2-7
CSVLGQEVPSYEQYF
TGCAGCGTCCTAGGACAGGAGGTTCCTTCCTACGAGCAGTACTTC
>NA|TRBV5-1|TRBD2|TRBJ2-1
CASSFGGGTYNEQFF
TGCGCCAGCAGCTTCGGCGGGGGGACCTACAATGAGCAGTTCTTC
>NA|TRBV4-3|TRBD2|TRBJ2-1
CASSQGLAGGDNEQFF
TGCGCCAGCAGCCAAGGCTTGGCGGGGGGGGACAATGAGCAGTTCTTC
>NA|TRBV25-1|NA|TRBJ1-1
CASSEAGNTEAFF
TGTGCCAGCTCCGAGGCGGGGAACACTGAAGCTTTCTTT
>NA|TRBV4-1|TRBD1|TRBJ1-1
CASSPRQGVGTEAFF
TGCGCCAGCAGCCCTAGACAGGGGGTAGGTACTGAAGCTTTCTTT
>NA|TRBV30|NA|TRBJ2-1
CAWSVQGGNEQFF
TGTGCCTGGAGTGTCCAAGGGGGTAATGAGCAGTTCTTC
>NA|TRBV27|TRBD2|TRBJ2-2
CASSLWLAGSIGELFF
TGTGCCAGCAGTTTATGGCTAGCGGGAAGTATCGGGGAGCTGTTTTTT
>NA|TRBV2|TRBD2|TRBJ2-1
CASSHGLAGGRHEQFF
TGTGCCAGCAGTCATGGACTAGCGGGAGGGCGGCATGAGCAGTTCTTC
>NA|TRBV29-1|TRBD2|TRBJ2-3
CSLTPSGESTDTQYF
TGCAGCCTAACCCCTAGCGGGGAAAGCACAGATACGCAGTATTTT
>NA|TRBV7-9|NA|TRBJ1-1
CASSPGRAATEAFF
TGTGCCAGCAGCCCGGGGAGGGCTGCCACTGAAGCTTTCTTT
>NA|TRBV18|NA|TRBJ1-1
CASSPHPVMNTEAFF
TGTGCCAGCTCACCACACCCAGTTATGAACACTGAAGCTTTCTTT
>NA|TRBV19|NA|TRBJ1-1
CASRGTPDNTEAFF
TGTGCCAGTAGGGGGACACCGGATAACACTGAAGCTTTCTTT
>NA|TRBV28|TRBD2|TRBJ2-7
CASSLILAGAEQYF
TGTGCCAGCAGTTTGATCCTAGCGGGAGCCGAGCAGTACTTC
>NA|TRBV18|TRBD2|TRBJ2-1
CASSPGVAGAYNEQFF
TGTGCCAGCTCCCCCGGGGTAGCGGGGGCGTACAATGAGCAGTTCTTC
>NA|TRBV7-6|NA|TRBJ2-1
CASSLEEGLNEQFF
TGTGCCAGCAGCTTAGAAGAGGGCCTCAATGAGCAGTTCTTC
>NA|TRBV9|NA|TRBJ2-7
CASSVSSRPSSYEQYF
TGTGCCAGCAGCGTGTCCTCCCGTCCGAGCTCCTACGAGCAGTACTTC
>NA|TRBV6-5|NA|TRBJ2-1
CASYFSGYNEQFF
TGTGCCAGCTATTTTAGCGGCTACAATGAGCAGTTCTTC